One T cell receptor beta chain is described in this entry. Antigen unknown. The sample originates from a study of cytomegalovirus exposure and HLA in healthy donors. The wider study: Early released data had about 80 million unique TCRs, all coming from HLA-typed donors.

PCR involved 60 Vbeta and 13 Jbeta primers. Sequencing was performed with immunoSEQ multiplex PCR; in TCRdb, only in-frame clones are kept and a portion is missing. This sample has roughly 140,000 clones; around 70% occur once, and the top ten carry less than 2.5%. Per the germline V gene, CDR1 is SGHDT and CDR2 is YYEEEE. Trimming pared 0 bases from V and 5 bases from J, leaving 15 bases between. The CDR3 has 16 amino acids. Overall study results and limits: Relative to equally common others, HLA-associated TCR beta chains showed greater clonal expansion in a later analysis. Among immune exposure information, only CMV serostatus was available. Testing in vitro showed a few CMV-associated chains specific for CMV antigens.

The clonotype comes from a man aged 40-50 years in good health and CMV-seronegative. The sample taken for sequencing was PBMCs. The gene calls are TRBV5-6 and TRBJ1-5, with a tentative D call TRBD1 (6 bases). The CDR3 nucleotides are TGTGCCAGCAGCTTGGGGGGGGGCAATGGGGATCAGCCCCAGCATTTT. Its protein product is CASSLGGGNGDQPQHF.